The 30 T cell receptor beta chains listed next were all sequenced from one sample in a study of regulatory T cells in long-lasting Graves disease. Time point: newly diagnosed GD, antithyroid drugs for less than 3 months. The TCR library was made from RNA extracted from PBMCs. Arm-PCR of CDR3 regions and iRepertoire HTBI primers were used to build TCR beta libraries. Using its own MiXCR run on the multiplex PCR reads, TCRdb lists one record per CDR3 protein. This sample has about 430,000 distinct CDR3 sequences; about 15% occur once, and the top ten carry about 8.2%. These data also featured in a second study, about T cells in Graves' hyperthyroidism and ophthalmopathy.

The input for sequencing was peripheral blood mononuclear cells (PBMCs), taken at new diagnosis, from a patient treated with antithyroid drugs. These receptors were collected from a woman aged 40 to 49 with Graves disease.

The V gene is TRBV3-1, the J gene TRBJ2-4, with D possibly called TRBD1 or TRBD2 (5 bases each). This CDR3 spans 12 amino acids. The ends were cut back, 3 bases at V and 8 bases at J, with 8 bases in the middle. Germline assignment: CDR1 LGHDT and CDR2 YNNKEL (reference sequence). The CDR3 DNA reads TGTGCCAGCAGCCAGGGGGACGACATTCAGTACTTC. Translated: CASSQGDDIQYF. The entire variable domain, with the rest obtained from reference TRBV3-1 and TRBJ2-4, is as follows: DTAVSQTPKYLVTQMGNDKSIKCEQNLGHDTMYWYKQDSKKFLKIMFSYNNKELIINETVPNRFSPKSPDKAHLNLHINSLELGDSAVYFCASSQGDDIQYFGAGTRLSVL.

This clonotype was seen many times. This chain's CDR3 is CASSPKPRIHTDTQYF. The DNA for the CDR3 is TGTGCCAGCAGCCCCAAACCCCGGATACACACAGATACGCAGTATTTT. The rearrangement uses TRBV11-2 and TRBJ2-3, with D unclear. Trimming shortened V by 5 bases and J by 2 bases, and 17 bases separated the two germline ends. This CDR3 is 16 amino acids long. CDR1 and CDR2 from the germline V gene are SGHAT and FQNNGV.

Comments on this clonotype: Given a much more abundant clone one base away, this may be a read error. This chain connects TRBV3-1 to TRBJ2-1; the D gene could be TRBD1 or TRBD2 (5 bases each). Trimming took off 8 bases at V and 7 bases at J, with 15 bases between the two ends. Germline V gene data show CDR1 as LGHDT and CDR2 as YNNKEL (reference sequence). The CDR3 contains 13 residues. CDR3 bases: TGTGCCAGCGGCCCGGGGCGATGGAATGAGCAGTTCTTC. Translated, it gives CASGPGRWNEQFF.

The rearrangement uses TRBV30 and TRBJ2-7; TRBD1 or TRBD2 may be the D gene (5 bases each). Per the germline V gene, CDR1 is GTSNPN and CDR2 is SVGIG (reference sequence). The germline V and J ends were trimmed by 0 bases and 3 bases, with 15 bases remaining between them. The CDR3 has 15 amino acids. The CDR3 loop reads CAWSVLWDGDYEQYF. For the CDR3, the DNA is TGTGCCTGGAGTGTGCTATGGGACGGGGACTACGAGCAGTACTTC.

At least ten counts were recorded for this clonotype. Here the CDR3 DNA reads TGTGCCAGCAAGCTTAGCGACAATGAGCAGTTCTTC. As protein: CASKLSDNEQFF. This sequence joins TRBV2 and TRBJ2-1, with a possible D match to TRBD2 (5 bases). V lost 7 bases and J 5 bases, leaving 9 bases between the germline ends. CDR1 and CDR2 from the germline V gene are SNHLY and FYNNEI. The CDR3 sequence is 12 residues long.

The V call is TRBV28, the J call TRBJ1-2; TRBD1 aligns across 7 bases. The CDR3 runs 15 residues. The trim removed 4 bases at V and 4 bases at J, leaving 9 bases unmatched. Germline V gives CDR1 MDHEN, CDR2 SYDVKM. CDR3 amino acids: CASSSYRGRGYGYTF. The CDR3 DNA is TGTGCCAGCAGTTCCTACAGGGGTCGGGGCTATGGCTACACCTTC.

This clonotype appeared many times. This rearrangement joins TRBV27 to TRBJ1-2, with D maybe TRBD1 (5 bases). The CDR3 is made up of 14 amino acids. Germline V CDR1 and CDR2: MNHEY, SMNVEV (reference sequence). Trimming shortened V by 5 bases and J by 6 bases, and 16 bases separated the two germline ends. Written as DNA, the CDR3 is TGTGCCAGCAGTCCACGGGACGTCCGAAATGGCTACACCTTC. This encodes CASSPRDVRNGYTF.

This clonotype was found a few times. The V and J genes are TRBV6-2 or TRBV6-3 and TRBJ2-1, with TRBD1 identical over 11 bases. The length of the CDR3 is 14 residues. Germline V gene data show CDR1 as MNHEY and CDR2 as SVGEGT. V was pared by 5 bases and J by 8 bases, with 5 bases of the junction left unmatched. Here the CDR3 reads CASSKRTGGDEQFF. The CDR3 DNA follows: TGTGCCAGCAGTAAACGGACAGGGGGCGATGAGCAGTTCTTC.

This clonotype came up many times. This chain links TRBV12-3 or TRBV12-4 with TRBJ2-3; the D gene could be TRBD1 or TRBD2 (5 bases each). The CDR3 is 11 residues long. The V gene lost 6 bases and the J gene lost 11 bases, with 12 bases spanning the gap. The CDR3 protein is CASSGAGGQYF. The CDR3 DNA is TGTGCCAGCAGCGGGGCAGGTGGGCAGTATTTT.

Ten or more counts support this clonotype. The V and J genes are TRBV20-1 and TRBJ2-2; the D is unclear. This CDR3 region has 14 residues. Germline CDR1 and CDR2: DFQATT and SNEGSKA (reference sequence). The V gene lost 6 bases and the J gene lost 0 bases, with 11 bases spanning the gap. In DNA form, the CDR3 reads TGCAGTGCAGAGGACGGCGCGAACACCGGGGAGCTGTTTTTT. Protein: CSAEDGANTGELFF.

Ten or more counts support this clonotype. The V and J genes are TRBV13 and TRBJ1-2, with 12 bases aligning to TRBD1. Germline lookup yields CDR1 PRHDT and CDR2 FYEKMQ (reference sequence). The V and J ends lost 5 bases and 5 bases, in that order; junction bases with no gene match: 6. CDR3 length: 15 residues. This CDR3 reads CASSRRGQGAYGYTF. The CDR3 bases are TGTGCCAGCAGCCGACGGGGACAGGGGGCTTATGGCTACACCTTC.

This clonotype was seen repeatedly, ten times or more. The chain combines TRBV10-3 with TRBJ2-1; weak D call: TRBD2 (5 bases). V lost 10 bases to trimming and J lost 8 bases, with 24 bases between them. The germline V gene encodes CDR1 ENHRY and CDR2 SYGVKD. This CDR3 is 15 amino acids long. CDR3 nucleotides: TGTGCCACCCTGAGAGAGGGAAGGTCACTCGATGAGCAGTTCTTC. Amino acid sequence: CATLREGRSLDEQFF.

This clonotype has at least ten counts. This chain connects TRBV12-3 or TRBV12-4 to TRBJ2-1, with 12 bases lining up with TRBD2. The trim removed 6 bases at V and 5 bases at J, leaving 5 bases unmatched. This CDR3 contains 15 residues. The CDR3: CASRRTSGAHNEQFF. The CDR3 coding sequence is TGTGCCAGCAGAAGGACTAGCGGGGCCCACAATGAGCAGTTCTTC.

This clonotype was seen repeatedly, ten times or more. The V call is TRBV14, the J call TRBJ2-3, with 7 bases aligning to TRBD1. Germline loops: CDR1 SGHDN, CDR2 FVKESK. This CDR3 comprises 14 residues. Germline trimming cut 7 bases from V and 8 bases from J; bases unmatched to any gene: 12. The DNA of the CDR3 is TGTGCCAGCACCGGGACAGACCTTTCGGGTACGCAGTATTTT. Translated, it gives CASTGTDLSGTQYF.

The chain joins TRBV30 to TRBJ2-1; D gene ambiguous. The V gene lost 2 bases and the J gene lost 9 bases, with 14 bases spanning the gap. The CDR3 is 13 amino acids. CDR1 and CDR2 from the germline V gene are GTSNPN and SVGIG (reference sequence). For the CDR3, the DNA is TGTGCCTGGAGTACCCAGTCCGGGCTTGAGCAGTTCTTC. It encodes CAWSTQSGLEQFF.

This clonotype has just a few counts. This rearrangement joins TRBV5-1 to TRBJ2-1, with 8 bases matching TRBD2. The CDR3 contains 19 residues. Germline trimming cut 1 base from V and 9 bases from J; bases unmatched to any gene: 21. The V gene's germline CDR1 is SGHRS and CDR2 YFSETQ. The CDR3 loop is CASSLISVFEREPSGEQFF. Here the CDR3 DNA reads TGCGCCAGCAGCTTGATAAGTGTTTTCGAGCGGGAGCCCAGCGGTGAGCAGTTCTTC. Together with reference TRBV5-1 and TRBJ2-1, the CDR3 gives the full variable domain: KAGVTQTPRYLIKTRGQQVTLSCSPISGHRSVSWYQQTPGQGLQFLFEYFSETQRNKGNFPGRFSGRQFSNSRSEMNVSTLELGDSALYLCASSLISVFEREPSGEQFFGPGTRLTVL.

Many counts were recorded for this clonotype. This chain joins TRBV12-3 or TRBV12-4 and TRBJ2-4, with TRBD1 identical over 7 bases. This CDR3 is 13 amino acids long. J gave up 5 bases and V 6 bases, and 4 bases lay outside the gene matches. The CDR3 DNA sequence: TGTGCCAGCAGCCCAGGACAGGAAAACATTCAGTACTTC. Protein sequence: CASSPGQENIQYF.

Notes on this clonotype: It may be a read error: a sequence one base away is much more abundant. The chain uses TRBV24-1 and TRBJ2-2; 10 bases are a match to TRBD2. J was trimmed by 7 bases and V by 5 bases; bases with no gene match: 6. The CDR3 sequence is 15 residues long. Germline V gives CDR1 KGHDR, CDR2 SFDVKD. The CDR3 protein is CATSGSGRADGELFF. The DNA for the CDR3 is TGTGCCACCAGTGGCAGCGGGAGGGCCGACGGGGAGCTGTTTTTT.

This clonotype was detected only a few times. The DNA of the CDR3 is TGTGCCAGCAGTCCTAGACTAGCGGGAGGAAAAGGGCAGTTCTTC. This gives the protein CASSPRLAGGKGQFF. This chain joins TRBV6-4 and TRBJ2-1, with 13 bases fitting TRBD2. The CDR3 is 15 residues long. Germline CDR1 reads MRHNA; CDR2 reads SNTAGT. J gave up 12 bases and V 5 bases, and 10 bases lay outside the gene matches.

This clonotype was found many times. V and J are TRBV20-1 and TRBJ2-3, with TRBD2 identical over 13 bases. V trimming: 6 bases; J trimming: 3 bases; junction bases outside the gene matches: 3. The CDR3 length is 14 residues. From germline, CDR1 is DFQATT and CDR2 SNEGSKA (reference sequence). The CDR3 coding sequence is TGCAGTGCAGGGACTAGCGGGATTACAGATACGCAGTATTTT. The encoded protein is CSAGTSGITDTQYF.

Points on this clonotype: This may be a read error, as it is one base from a much larger clone. The CDR3 region has the DNA TGTGCCAGCAGCTTAGGGGGGCGGGCCGGCACGTACGAGCAGTACTTC. Its translation is CASSLGGRAGTYEQYF. The chain recombines TRBV7-9 with TRBJ2-7; a possible D gene is TRBD1 (6 bases). The germline V and J ends were trimmed by 1 base and 4 bases, with 17 bases remaining between them. From germline, CDR1 is SEHNR and CDR2 FQNEAQ (reference sequence). There are 16 residues in the CDR3.

This clonotype was observed at least ten times. The chain couples TRBV28 to TRBJ2-2, with D possibly being TRBD2 (6 bases). Trimming left V 1 base short and J 4 bases short, with 16 bases between. This CDR3 has 17 residues. Germline CDR1 and CDR2: MDHEN and SYDVKM. The chain's CDR3 is CASSLSGLLGFTGELFF. DNA of the CDR3: TGTGCCAGCAGTTTATCAGGACTATTGGGGTTCACCGGGGAGCTGTTTTTT.

This clonotype was seen many times. This chain links TRBV12-3 or TRBV12-4 with TRBJ2-1; 13 bases align to TRBD2. The CDR3 spans 15 residues. The trim removed 5 bases at V and 8 bases at J, leaving 6 bases unmatched. CDR3 protein: CASSRTSGSSHEQFF. In DNA form, the CDR3 reads TGTGCCAGCAGTCGGACTAGCGGGAGCTCCCATGAGCAGTTCTTC.

This clonotype showed up many times. The V call is TRBV10-3, the J call TRBJ2-1, with 7 bases lining up with TRBD1. Germline CDR1 reads ENHRY; CDR2 reads SYGVKD. The CDR3 extends over 16 amino acids. J gave up 4 bases and V 7 bases, and 13 bases lay outside the gene matches. The CDR3, as DNA: TGTGCCATCACCCCGGGCAGGGGGAGTGCGTACAATGAGCAGTTCTTC. Its protein product is CAITPGRGSAYNEQFF.

The CDR3 DNA reads as TGTGCCAGCAGCTTCCGGACTAGCGGGAGGGCAGATACGCAGTATTTT. It yields the protein CASSFRTSGRADTQYF. The J gene is TRBJ2-3, the V gene TRBV13; the match to TRBD2 covers 15 bases. CDR1 is PRHDT, CDR2 FYEKMQ, per germline (reference sequence). The CDR3 totals 16 residues. Trimming removed 3 bases from V and 4 bases from J; junction bases left unmatched: 2.

This clonotype was seen repeatedly, ten times or more. This chain joins TRBV12-3 or TRBV12-4 and TRBJ2-1; 8 nucleotides agree with TRBD2. V gave up 1 base and J gave up 6 bases; unmatched junction bases: 8. The CDR3 is 16 amino acids. CDR3 DNA: TGTGCCAGCAGTTTAGTTTCTCCGGGACTAGGCAATGAGCAGTTCTTC. This codes for CASSLVSPGLGNEQFF.

This clonotype was detected only a few times. This chain joins TRBV24-1 and TRBJ2-7, with 8 bases identical to TRBD1. The CDR3 sequence is 15 residues long. The germline V gene encodes CDR1 KGHDR and CDR2 SFDVKD. The ends lost 3 bases at V and 6 bases at J; junction bases unmatched: 9. The CDR3 reads CATSDLRTGLGEQYF. CDR3 coding DNA: TGTGCCACCAGTGATCTCCGGACAGGGTTAGGCGAGCAGTACTTC.

This clonotype has ten or more counts. This sequence joins TRBV7-2 and TRBJ2-5; 12 bases map to TRBD1. The CDR3 length is 17 residues. From germline, CDR1 is SGHTA and CDR2 FQGNSA. V was clipped by 1 base and J by 5 bases; unmatched bases: 8. Here the CDR3 DNA reads TGTGCCAGCAGCTTAGTAGGGGGACAGGGGGCGGGGGAGACCCAGTACTTC. Translation: CASSLVGGQGAGETQYF.

This clonotype has ten or more counts. The chain has TRBV20-1 and TRBJ2-3; 8 bases are shared with TRBD2. Per the germline V gene, CDR1 is DFQATT and CDR2 is SNEGSKA (reference sequence). With 1 base clipped from V and 4 bases from J, the junction kept 4 bases outside the gene matches. The CDR3 consists of 14 residues. The CDR3 loop is CSARVSGTADTQYF. DNA for the CDR3: TGCAGTGCTAGAGTTAGCGGGACGGCAGATACGCAGTATTTT.

There are many counts of this clonotype. The chain employs TRBV28 and TRBJ1-2; D is unclear. Per the germline V gene, CDR1 is MDHEN and CDR2 is SYDVKM. V gave up 2 bases and J gave up 4 bases, with 8 bases separating them. This CDR3 comprises 13 residues. For the CDR3, the DNA is TGTGCCAGCAGTTTAAGGGTCCCCTATGGCTACACCTTC. Protein product: CASSLRVPYGYTF.